Listed below are T cell receptor beta chains from one sample, sequenced in a study of blood T cells in healthy people across ages. Using its own MiXCR run on the 5' RACE reads, TCRdb lists one record per CDR3 protein. The table includes hundreds of thousands of distinct CDR3 sequences, about 34% detected once. The sample taken for sequencing was blood. Every receptor here comes from a woman aged 80 or older in good health. CDR3s include the opening cysteine and the closing phenylalanine or tryptophan. D genes are given only for firm matches. Rows may omit the clone size; those that give it use once, few, many or a size class.

cdr3_nt | cdr3_aa | j_call | d_call | clone_size | v_call
TGCAGTGCCGGATTGAGGGATGGAGCCTACAATGAGCAGTTCTTC | CSAGLRDGAYNEQFF | TRBJ2-1 | . | . | TRBV20-1
TGCGCCAGCAGCTTGGCGCAGGGTGGCACCGGGGAGCTGTTTTTT | CASSLAQGGTGELFF | TRBJ2-2 | . | many | TRBV5-1
TGTGCCAGCACGTTCACAGATACGCAGTATTTT | CASTFTDTQYF | TRBJ2-3 | . | . | TRBV2
TGTGCCAGCAGCCGGCCCGGCGGGGGTATTCATGAGACCCAGTACTTC | CASSRPGGGIHETQYF | TRBJ2-5 | TRBD2 | many | TRBV7-9
TGTGCCAGCAGTTTTCTGACAGGGGGCGCAAGGAATGGCTACACCTTC | CASSFLTGGARNGYTF | TRBJ1-2 | TRBD1 | . | TRBV28
TGCAGCGACTTTATAGTGGGGGAGGGCATTCAGTACTTC | CSDFIVGEGIQYF | TRBJ2-4 | TRBD2 | . | TRBV29-1
TGTGCCAGCAGTTACGGAGGTTTGTCAACTAATGAAAAACTGTTTTTT | CASSYGGLSTNEKLFF | TRBJ1-4 | . | . | TRBV6-6
TGTGCCAGCAGGTTAGGTCGGACAAACTTTCAGTATTTT | CASRLGRTNFQYF | TRBJ2-3 | . | . | TRBV28
TGTGTCAGCAGCCCTCAGGGAAATCAGCCCCAGCATTTT | CVSSPQGNQPQHF | TRBJ1-5 | . | . | TRBV7-6
TGTGCCAGCAGCCCCAGTGTGCGGGGGGAGCAGTTCTTC | CASSPSVRGEQFF | TRBJ2-1 | TRBD2 | . | TRBV7-9
TGTGCCAGCAGCTTAGGGGGGGACAAAGATCAGCCCCAGCATTTT | CASSLGGDKDQPQHF | TRBJ1-5 | . | . | TRBV7-2
TGCAGTGCTAGTGATTTAGGGTTCAGGGAGACCCAGTACTTC | CSASDLGFRETQYF | TRBJ2-5 | . | many | TRBV20-1
TGTGCCGGCAGCCAAGACGGGGCAGGGTTCACTGAAGCTTTCTTT | CAGSQDGAGFTEAFF | TRBJ1-1 | . | . | TRBV3-1
TGTGCCAGCAGTTTATTAACCCTGGGAACCGGGGAGCTGTTTTTT | CASSLLTLGTGELFF | TRBJ2-2 | . | . | TRBV12-3/TRBV12-4
TGTGCCAGCAGGAGGGTCAGGGGAAACGCCTACAATGAGCAGTTCTTC | CASRRVRGNAYNEQFF | TRBJ2-1 | . | many | TRBV6-1
TGTGCCAGCAGCCTAACGTCCAGGGGTTCTAGCACCGGGGAGCTGTTTTTT | CASSLTSRGSSTGELFF | TRBJ2-2 | . | . | TRBV7-3
TGCAGTGCTACCTGGACAGGGGTATATGGCTACACCTTC | CSATWTGVYGYTF | TRBJ1-2 | TRBD1 | many | TRBV20-1
TGTGCCAGCAGTTTAGTTGTAGGGATCGATTCACCCCTCCACTTT | CASSLVVGIDSPLHF | TRBJ1-6 | . | few | TRBV28
TGTGCCAGTAGGCCCCAGGGCACAGATACGCAGTATTTT | CASRPQGTDTQYF | TRBJ2-3 | . | few | TRBV19
TGTGCCAGCAGCCAAGTCGGGACAGGGACCCAAGAGACCCAGTACTTC | CASSQVGTGTQETQYF | TRBJ2-5 | TRBD1 | many | TRBV4-2
TGTGCCAGCAGCTCCTCTAGCTCCTACGAGCAGTACTTC | CASSSSSSYEQYF | TRBJ2-7 | . | . | TRBV7-2
TGTGCCAGCAGTTTCGGGACACAAAACATTCAGTACTTC | CASSFGTQNIQYF | TRBJ2-4 | . | many | TRBV7-2
TGTGCCAGCAGCCCAGCCCATGGGGGCAGTGGAGATACGCAGTATTTT | CASSPAHGGSGDTQYF | TRBJ2-3 | . | many | TRBV7-9
TGTGCCAGCAGCTTAAGTCAGGATCACTATGGCTACACCTTC | CASSLSQDHYGYTF | TRBJ1-2 | . | . | TRBV7-2
TGTGCCTGGAGTGCAAGGGATTGGTATAGCAATCAGCCCCAGCATTTT | CAWSARDWYSNQPQHF | TRBJ1-5 | . | few | TRBV30
TGTGCCAGCAGCCAGCATACCGGGGCAGGATCCTATGGCTACACCTTC | CASSQHTGAGSYGYTF | TRBJ1-2 | . | many | TRBV2
TGCAGTGCTAGAGGGGGGGGACAGGGACGTGGCGGTGAAAAACTGTTTTTT | CSARGGGQGRGGEKLFF | TRBJ1-4 | TRBD1 | many | TRBV20-1
TGCGCCAGCAGCAAGGACGGCAGGGATAATTCACCCCTCCACTTT | CASSKDGRDNSPLHF | TRBJ1-6 | . | few | TRBV5-1